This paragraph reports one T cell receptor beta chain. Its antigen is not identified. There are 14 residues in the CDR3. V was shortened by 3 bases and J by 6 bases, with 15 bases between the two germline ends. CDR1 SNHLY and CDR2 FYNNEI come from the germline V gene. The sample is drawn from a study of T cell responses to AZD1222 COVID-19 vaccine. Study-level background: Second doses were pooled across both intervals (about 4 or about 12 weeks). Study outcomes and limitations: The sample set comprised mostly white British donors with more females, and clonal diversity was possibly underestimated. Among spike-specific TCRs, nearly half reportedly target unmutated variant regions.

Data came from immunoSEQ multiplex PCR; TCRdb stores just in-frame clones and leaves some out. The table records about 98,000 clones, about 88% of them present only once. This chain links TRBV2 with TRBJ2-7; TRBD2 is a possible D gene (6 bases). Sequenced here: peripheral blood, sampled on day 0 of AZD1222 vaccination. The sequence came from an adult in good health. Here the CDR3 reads CASSDWRGGGEQYF. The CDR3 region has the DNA TGTGCCAGCAGTGATTGGCGGGGAGGCGGCGAGCAGTACTTC.